These 2 T cell receptor beta chains came from one sample sequenced in a study of blood T cell repertoires in COVID-19. The repertoire was sequenced with immunoSEQ multiplex PCR; TCRdb's copy has only in-frame clones and lacks some. The sample shows fewer than 250,000 clones, roughly 90% of them seen only once. Input material: PBMCs or T cells enriched from blood (not recorded which). Receptor source: a woman aged 30 to 39 with acute COVID-19.

The rearrangement links TRBV30 to TRBJ2-7; maybe TRBD2 (6 bases). This CDR3 has 13 amino acids. V lost 3 bases and J lost 7, with 16 bases in between. CDR1 and CDR2 (germline): GTSNPN, SVGIG (reference sequence). CDR3 nucleotides: TGTGCCTGGAGCTGGGACGGCCGGGAGGAGCAGTACTTC. Translating it yields CAWSWDGREEQYF.

This chain uses TRBV5-1 with TRBJ1-1, with D unclear. CDR1 and CDR2 from the germline V gene are SGHRS and YFSETQ. The CDR3 sequence is 15 residues long. Trimming pared 3 bases from V and 0 bases from J, leaving 12 bases between. CDR3 amino acids: CASSSDLHLNTEAFF. The CDR3 nucleotides are TGCGCCAGCAGCTCAGACTTACACTTGAACACTGAAGCTTTCTTT.